This T cell receptor beta chain originates from a study of blood T cell repertoires in COVID-19. In its sample, this clone was seen once. Sequenced by immunoSEQ multiplex PCR; TCRdb stores in-frame clones only, minus some. This table has approximately 290,000 clones, 70% to 90% appearing once. The sample consisted of peripheral blood. The receptor was isolated from a human donor with COVID-19, enrolled during active disease. The donor label of this sample is uncertain.

CDR3 sequence reads: CASSPRLWDGRSNEQYF. As DNA, the CDR3 is TGTGCCAGCTCACCACGTCTGTGGGACGGGAGGTCGAACGAGCAGTACTTC. The chain is built from TRBV18 and TRBJ2-7; TRBD2 matches 7 bases. V lost 1 base, J lost 5 bases, and 14 bases stayed unmatched. This CDR3 region has 17 residues. Germline assignment: CDR1 KGHSH and CDR2 LQKENI.